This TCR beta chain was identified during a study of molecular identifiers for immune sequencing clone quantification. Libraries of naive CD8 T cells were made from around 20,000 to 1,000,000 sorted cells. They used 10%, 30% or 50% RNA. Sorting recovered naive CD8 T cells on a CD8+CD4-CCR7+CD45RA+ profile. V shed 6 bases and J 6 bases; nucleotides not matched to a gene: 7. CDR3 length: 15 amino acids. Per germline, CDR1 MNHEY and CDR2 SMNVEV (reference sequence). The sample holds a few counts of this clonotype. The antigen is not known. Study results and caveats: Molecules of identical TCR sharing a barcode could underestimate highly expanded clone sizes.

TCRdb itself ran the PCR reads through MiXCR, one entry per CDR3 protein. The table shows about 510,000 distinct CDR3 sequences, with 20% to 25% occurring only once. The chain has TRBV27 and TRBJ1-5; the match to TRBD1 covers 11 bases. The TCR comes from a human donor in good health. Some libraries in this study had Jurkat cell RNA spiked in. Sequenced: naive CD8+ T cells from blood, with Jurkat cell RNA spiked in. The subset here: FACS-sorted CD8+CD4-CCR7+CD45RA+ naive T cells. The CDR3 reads CASRSGTGGGQPQHF. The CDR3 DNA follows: TGTGCCAGCAGGTCCGGGACAGGGGGAGGTCAGCCCCAGCATTTT.